This entry lists 4 T cell receptor beta chains sequenced from one sample in a study of radiation and T cells in renal cell carcinoma. Stated time point: blood 2 weeks post-SBRT. Treatment in this sample: 15 Gy SBRT to primary tumor, nephrectomy 4 weeks later. TCRdb keeps only in-frame clones here, not all; method: immunoSEQ multiplex PCR. The repertoire holds around 86,000 clones, with just over 85% as singletons. Sequences were derived from blood, sampled from a patient whose treatment included radiotherapy and nephrectomy. These receptors came from a woman aged 45-59 years with renal cell carcinoma.

The chain employs TRBV9 and TRBJ2-1, with 12 bases identical to TRBD2. This CDR3 is built from 16 residues. V shed 0 bases and J 4 bases; nucleotides not matched to a gene: 2. Germline CDR1 and CDR2: SGDLS and YYNGEE. CDR3 DNA: TGTGCCAGCAGCGTAGGTGGGACTAGCGGGTACAATGAGCAGTTCTTC. Translation gives CASSVGGTSGYNEQFF.

The chain couples TRBV6-5 to TRBJ2-1; D might be TRBD1 (6 bases). Germline values: CDR1 MNHEY, CDR2 SVGAGI. The ends were cut back, 5 bases at V and 10 bases at J, with 15 bases in the middle. The CDR3 totals 13 residues. CDR3 residues: CASSKTYRDEQFF. Written as DNA, the CDR3 is TGTGCCAGCAGTAAGACCTACAGGGACGAGCAGTTCTTC.

V is TRBV7-2 and J is TRBJ2-7; 8 bases match TRBD1. Germline loops: CDR1 SGHTA, CDR2 FQGNSA. The CDR3 has 15 amino acids. V shed 1 base, J shed 2 bases, and the junction held 4 bases outside the gene matches. CDR3 nucleotide sequence: TGTGCCAGCAGCTTAGTCCCGGGACAGGCCTACGAGCAGTACTTC. Translation: CASSLVPGQAYEQYF.

The DNA for the CDR3 is TGTGCCAGCAGTGAAGGACGGCTTGAGCAGCCCCAGCATTTT. Amino acid sequence: CASSEGRLEQPQHF. V is TRBV2 and J is TRBJ1-5, with no clear D. The V and J ends lost 1 base and 7 bases respectively, with 11 bases between them. Germline V gene sequence: CDR1 SNHLY, CDR2 FYNNEI. CDR3 size: 14 residues. Complete variable domain (other parts from reference TRBV2 and TRBJ1-5): EPEVTQTPSHQVTQMGQEVILRCVPISNHLYFYWYRQILGQKVEFLVSFYNNEISEKSEIFDDQFSVERPDGSNFTLKIRSTKLEDSAMYFCASSEGRLEQPQHFGDGTRLSIL.